This TCR beta chain is drawn from a study of T cells in Graves' hyperthyroidism and ophthalmopathy. Template material for amplifying TCR beta CDR3 regions consisted of RNA transcripts. Researchers ran a first-round RT-PCR on the TCR CDR3 using the HTBI primer set. Via MiXCR, TCRdb re-called the multiplex PCR reads, giving one row per CDR3 protein. In the table there are around 600,000 distinct CDR3 sequences, approximately 14% of which are singletons. This clonotype showed up many times. V shed 2 bases and J shed 8 bases, with 13 bases lying between them. The V gene's germline CDR1 is SGHRS and CDR2 YFSETQ. This CDR3 spans 13 amino acids.

What was sequenced was blood. This receptor was taken from a woman aged 45 to 65 with Graves' ophthalmopathy. The chain is built from TRBV5-1 and TRBJ1-1; D is undetermined. The CDR3 is CASSLSLTGEAFF. In DNA form, the CDR3 reads TGCGCCAGCAGCTTAAGCTTAACCGGGGAAGCTTTCTTT.